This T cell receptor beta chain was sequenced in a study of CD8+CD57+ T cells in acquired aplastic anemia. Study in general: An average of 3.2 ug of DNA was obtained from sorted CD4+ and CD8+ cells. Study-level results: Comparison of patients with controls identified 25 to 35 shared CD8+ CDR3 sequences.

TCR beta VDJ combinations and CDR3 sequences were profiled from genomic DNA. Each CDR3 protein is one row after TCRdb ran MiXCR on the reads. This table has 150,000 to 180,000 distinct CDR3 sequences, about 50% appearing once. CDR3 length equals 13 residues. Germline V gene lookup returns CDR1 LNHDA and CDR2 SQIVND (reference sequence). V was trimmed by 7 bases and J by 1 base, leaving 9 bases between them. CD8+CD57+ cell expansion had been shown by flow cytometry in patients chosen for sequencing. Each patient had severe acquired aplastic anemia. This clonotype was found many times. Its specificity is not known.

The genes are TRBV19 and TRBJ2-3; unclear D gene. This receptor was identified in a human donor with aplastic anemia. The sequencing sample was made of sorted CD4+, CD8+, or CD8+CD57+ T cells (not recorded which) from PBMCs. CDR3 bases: TGTGCCAGTAAGCTAGGTGGCACAGATACGCAGTATTTT. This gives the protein CASKLGGTDTQYF.